These 25 T cell receptor beta chains were all obtained from the same sample, sequenced in a study of cytomegalovirus exposure and HLA in healthy donors listed by TCRdb under 2017. Libraries were constructed by the immunoSEQ multiplex PCR assay. For the multiplex PCR, a mixture combining 60 forward primers for TCR Vbeta segments and 13 reverse primers for TCR Jbeta segments was used. Held by TCRdb, this immuneACCESS table contains in-frame sequences only and omits some clones. Under half of the omission traces to an unresolved V gene where checked; the cause of the rest is unknown. The sample profile shows about 270,000 clones; under 80% of them were found once. Under 2.5% of the sample lies in the top ten. The material sequenced was PBMCs. Every receptor here comes from a female donor in good health and CMV-seronegative.

This clone was detected only a few times. The chain employs TRBV5-4 and TRBJ1-2, with TRBD1 identical over 8 bases. Germline loops: CDR1 SGHNT, CDR2 YYREEE (reference sequence). The trim removed 3 bases at V and 4 bases at J, leaving 5 bases unmatched. This CDR3 spans 14 amino acids. The CDR3 DNA is TGTGCCAGCAGCTCGACAGGGGATGTCTATGGCTACACCTTC. Amino acid sequence: CASSSTGDVYGYTF.

This chain joins TRBV18 and TRBJ2-3, with 9 bases identical to TRBD1. Germline V CDR1 and CDR2: KGHSH, LQKENI. The trim removed 5 bases at V and 5 bases at J, leaving 2 bases unmatched. This CDR3 has 13 amino acids. Here the CDR3 reads CASSLGQGDTQYF. In DNA form, the CDR3 reads TGTGCCAGCTCATTGGGACAGGGAGATACGCAGTATTTT.

This clone was picked up a small number of times. CDR3 sequence reads: CASSRGSQETQYF. Written as DNA, the CDR3 is TGTGCCAGCAGCCGAGGGTCCCAAGAGACCCAGTACTTC. V is TRBV5-4 and J is TRBJ2-5; maybe TRBD2 (5 bases). Germline V gene data show CDR1 as SGHNT and CDR2 as YYREEE (reference sequence). V lost 4 bases to trimming and J lost 1 base, with 8 bases between them. This CDR3 has 13 amino acids.

This sequence joins TRBV6-1 and TRBJ2-7, with 7 bases that match TRBD1. CDR3 length equals 13 residues. V shed 8 bases, J shed 2 bases, and the junction held 6 bases outside the gene matches. Per germline, CDR1 MNHNS and CDR2 SASEGT. CDR3 amino acids: CASWGTAAYEQYF. The CDR3, as DNA: TGTGCCAGCTGGGGGACAGCGGCCTACGAGCAGTACTTC.

The chain joins TRBV10-1 to TRBJ2-1; 8 positions match TRBD2. V was pared by 4 bases and J by 6 bases, with 5 bases of the junction left unmatched. Germline V gene sequence: CDR1 WNHNN, CDR2 SYGVQD (reference sequence). The CDR3 is 14 residues long. This CDR3 reads CASSGAGVVNEQFF. As DNA, the CDR3 is TGCGCCAGCAGTGGAGCGGGAGTGGTCAATGAGCAGTTCTTC.

In DNA form, the CDR3 reads TGTGCCACCAGCTTAACAGGGGGAGGCCAGCCCCAGCATTTT. Its protein is CATSLTGGGQPQHF. The chain recombines TRBV15 with TRBJ1-5; the match to TRBD1 covers 8 bases. In germline, CDR1 is LNHNV, CDR2 YYDKDF (reference sequence). The CDR3 is made up of 14 amino acids. The trim removed 5 bases at V and 7 bases at J, leaving 7 bases unmatched.

The chain uses TRBV29-1 and TRBJ1-2; D ambiguous. This CDR3 region has 11 residues. Germline assignment: CDR1 SQVTM and CDR2 ANQGSEA. Deletions cut 3 bases from V and 6 bases from J, with 8 bases between. In nucleotides, the CDR3 is TGCAGCGTTGAGGGCAGGAATGGCTACACCTTC. It encodes CSVEGRNGYTF.

The rearrangement joins TRBV28 to TRBJ2-4; D might be TRBD1 (5 bases). Germline V gene data show CDR1 as MDHEN and CDR2 as SYDVKM. CDR3 length: 13 amino acids. Deletions cut 1 base from V and 9 bases from J, with 10 bases between. The CDR3 nucleotides read TGTGCCAGCAGTTTATCAGGGATCGGCATTCAGTACTTC. Translating it yields CASSLSGIGIQYF.

The V gene is TRBV7-9, the J gene TRBJ1-1, with D tentatively TRBD1 (5 bases). Germline assignment: CDR1 SEHNR and CDR2 FQNEAQ (reference sequence). CDR3 size: 15 residues. V shed 5 bases and J shed 5 bases, with 18 bases lying between them. CDR3 DNA: TGTGCCAGCAGCCATACGGGACTTGGGTGGACTGAAGCTTTCTTT. Its protein product is CASSHTGLGWTEAFF.

This clone was detected only a few times. This rearrangement joins TRBV30 to TRBJ2-1, with 9 bases identical to TRBD2. J lost 7 bases, V lost 7 bases, and 11 bases had no gene match. This CDR3 has 14 amino acids. Looked up from germline, CDR1 is GTSNPN and CDR2 is SVGIG (reference sequence). The CDR3 protein is CASSGTASTNEQFF. CDR3 nucleotides: TGTGCCTCTAGCGGGACCGCGAGTACAAATGAGCAGTTCTTC.

In its sample, this clone was seen a few times. V and J are TRBV10-3 and TRBJ2-7; 7 positions match TRBD2. This CDR3 spans 11 amino acids. With 8 bases clipped from V and 7 bases from J, the junction kept 5 bases outside the gene matches. From germline, CDR1 is ENHRY and CDR2 SYGVKD. CDR3 residues: CAIGEAGEQYF. The DNA for the CDR3 is TGTGCCATCGGGGAAGCGGGAGAGCAGTACTTC.

This chain joins TRBV18 and TRBJ2-7; D unresolved. Germline CDR1 and CDR2: KGHSH and LQKENI. V gave up 2 bases and J gave up 0 bases, with 5 bases separating them. This CDR3 region has 13 residues. The CDR3, as DNA: TGTGCCAGCTCACCAACGAGCTCCTACGAGCAGTACTTC. This codes for CASSPTSSYEQYF. The full variable domain, with the rest looked up from reference TRBV18 and TRBJ2-7, is NAGVMQNPRHLVRRRGQEARLRCSPMKGHSHVYWYRQLPEEGLKFMVYLQKENIIDESGMPKERFSAEFPKEGPSILRIQQVVRGDSAAYFCASSPTSSYEQYFGPGTRLTVT.

CDR3 coding DNA: TGTGCCAGCAGCTTAGCTGTGACAGGGCCGTATGGCTACACCTTC. Its protein product is CASSLAVTGPYGYTF. This chain links TRBV7-2 with TRBJ1-2; TRBD1 agrees at 7 bases. The trim removed 0 bases at V and 5 bases at J, leaving 6 bases unmatched. Germline CDR1 is SGHTA and CDR2 is FQGNSA. There are 15 residues in the CDR3.

V usage is TRBV9 and J usage is TRBJ2-1; 9 nucleotides align to TRBD2. In germline, CDR1 is SGDLS, CDR2 YYNGEE. The length of the CDR3 is 15 residues. Trimming removed 0 bases from V and 12 bases from J; junction bases left unmatched: 10. The chain's CDR3 is CASSVGLAELGGQFF. CDR3 coding DNA: TGTGCCAGCAGCGTAGGACTAGCGGAGCTCGGGGGGCAGTTCTTC.

V and J are TRBV5-1 and TRBJ2-7, with a possible D match to TRBD1 (6 bases). CDR1 and CDR2 (germline): SGHRS, YFSETQ. V lost 7 bases to trimming and J lost 6 bases, with 14 bases between them. The CDR3 extends over 12 amino acids. The CDR3 here is CASGGQTGEQYF. The DNA of the CDR3 is TGCGCCAGCGGGGGCCAAACAGGCGAGCAGTACTTC.

This clone was seen just once. This chain joins TRBV14 and TRBJ2-5; D is uncertain. The V end lost 0 bases, the J end lost 2 bases, and 7 bases lay between the germline ends. The CDR3 has 14 residues. Germline V lookup: CDR1 SGHDN, CDR2 FVKESK. CDR3 in amino acids: CASSQEYLQETQYF. The CDR3 DNA follows: TGTGCCAGCAGCCAAGAATATTTACAAGAGACCCAGTACTTC.

V is TRBV5-4 and J is TRBJ2-1, with TRBD2 matching 7 bases. Germline values: CDR1 SGHNT, CDR2 YYREEE (reference sequence). After removal of 0 bases from V and 7 bases from J, the junction contained 4 bases not matched to a gene. The CDR3 consists of 14 residues. As DNA, the CDR3 is TGTGCCAGCAGCTTGGCCGGACTAGTTAATGAGCAGTTCTTC. It yields the protein CASSLAGLVNEQFF.

V and J are TRBV11-3 and TRBJ1-1; D is perhaps TRBD1 (6 bases). Per germline, CDR1 SGHNT and CDR2 YENEEA. The CDR3 is made up of 11 amino acids. Trimming shortened V by 5 bases and J by 8 bases, and 9 bases separated the two germline ends. The CDR3 spells CASSDDREAFF. CDR3 sequence (DNA): TGTGCCAGCAGCGACGACAGGGAAGCTTTCTTT.

The rearrangement joins TRBV11-2 to TRBJ1-2; 9 nucleotides line up with TRBD1. J was trimmed by 6 bases and V by 4 bases; bases with no gene match: 9. The CDR3 is 15 amino acids. CDR1 SGHAT and CDR2 FQNNGV come from the germline V gene. In nucleotides, the CDR3 is TGTGCCAGCAGCTCTCGACAGGGGGAGATCCATGGCTACACCTTC. This translates into CASSSRQGEIHGYTF.

The chain is built from TRBV5-1 and TRBJ1-5, with a tentative D call TRBD1 (5 bases). Trimming shortened V by 3 bases and J by 7 bases, and 11 bases separated the two germline ends. Germline V gives CDR1 SGHRS, CDR2 YFSETQ. This CDR3 spans 13 amino acids. Written as DNA, the CDR3 is TGCGCCAGCAGCTGGGGGGTGGGCCAGCCCCAGCATTTT. Protein sequence: CASSWGVGQPQHF.

This sequence joins TRBV28 and TRBJ2-3; TRBD2 might be the D (6 bases). V lost 2 bases and J 4 bases, leaving 7 bases between the germline ends. This CDR3 has 13 amino acids. Germline values: CDR1 MDHEN, CDR2 SYDVKM. Written as DNA, the CDR3 is TGTGCCAGCAGTTTAGGCGGGGCAGATACGCAGTATTTT. Its translation is CASSLGGADTQYF.

The chain carries TRBV9 and TRBJ2-3; a possible D gene is TRBD2 (5 bases). V was shortened by 2 bases and J by 1 base, with 14 bases between the two germline ends. Germline lookup yields CDR1 SGDLS and CDR2 YYNGEE. This CDR3 has 16 residues. This CDR3 is CASSVTRDVRTDTQYF. The CDR3, as DNA: TGTGCCAGCAGCGTTACTAGAGACGTGCGCACAGATACGCAGTATTTT. Variable domain in full (rest from reference TRBV9 and TRBJ2-3): DSGVTQTPKHLITATGQRVTLRCSPRSGDLSVYWYQQSLDQGLQFLIQYYNGEERAKGNILERFSAQQFPDLHSELNLSSLELGDSALYFCASSVTRDVRTDTQYFGPGTRLTVL.

This clone was detected a few times. CDR3 bases: TGTGCCAGCAGTTCACCGCAAGGGGGCGGGACAGATACGCAGTATTTT. Translating it yields CASSSPQGGGTDTQYF. The chain recombines TRBV27 with TRBJ2-3, with 7 bases matching TRBD1. Trimming took 4 bases from V and 3 from J; bases not matched to a gene: 10. The CDR3 extends over 16 amino acids. Germline lookup yields CDR1 MNHEY and CDR2 SMNVEV (reference sequence).

The V gene is TRBV19, the J gene TRBJ2-5; D might be TRBD1 (6 bases). Deletions cut 4 bases from V and 3 bases from J, with 12 bases between. The CDR3 covers 14 residues. CDR1 and CDR2 from the germline V gene are LNHDA and SQIVND (reference sequence). CDR3 loop: CASSRSGDKETQYF. CDR3 DNA: TGTGCCAGTAGTAGGTCTGGGGACAAAGAGACCCAGTACTTC.

The genes are TRBV19 and TRBJ2-1; maybe TRBD2 (6 bases). The V gene lost 1 base and the J gene lost 7 bases, with 14 bases spanning the gap. This CDR3 spans 15 amino acids. Germline V gene sequence: CDR1 LNHDA, CDR2 SQIVND (reference sequence). CDR3 DNA sequence: TGTGCCAGTAGTATAGTGGCTAGCGCGGGAAATGAGCAGTTCTTC. Its protein is CASSIVASAGNEQFF.